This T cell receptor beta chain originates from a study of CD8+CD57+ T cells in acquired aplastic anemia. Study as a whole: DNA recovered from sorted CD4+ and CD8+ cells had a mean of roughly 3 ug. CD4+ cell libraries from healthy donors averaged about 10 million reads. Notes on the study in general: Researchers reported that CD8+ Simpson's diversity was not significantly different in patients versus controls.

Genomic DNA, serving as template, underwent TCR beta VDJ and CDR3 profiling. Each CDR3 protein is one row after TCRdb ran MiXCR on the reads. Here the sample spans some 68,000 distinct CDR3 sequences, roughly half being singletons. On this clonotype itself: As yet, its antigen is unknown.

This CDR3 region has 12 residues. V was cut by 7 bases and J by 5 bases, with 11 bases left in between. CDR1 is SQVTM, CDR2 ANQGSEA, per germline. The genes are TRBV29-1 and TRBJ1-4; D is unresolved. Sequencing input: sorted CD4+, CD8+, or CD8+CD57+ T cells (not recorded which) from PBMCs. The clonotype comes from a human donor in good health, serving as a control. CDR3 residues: CSASFPNEKLFF. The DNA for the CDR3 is TGCAGCGCATCCTTTCCCAATGAAAAACTGTTTTTT. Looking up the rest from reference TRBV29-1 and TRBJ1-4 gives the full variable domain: SAVISQKPSRDICQRGTSLTIQCQVDSQVTMMFWYRQQPGQSLTLIATANQGSEATYESGFVIDKFPISRPNLTFSTLTVSNMSPEDSSIYLCSASFPNEKLFFGSGTQLSVL.